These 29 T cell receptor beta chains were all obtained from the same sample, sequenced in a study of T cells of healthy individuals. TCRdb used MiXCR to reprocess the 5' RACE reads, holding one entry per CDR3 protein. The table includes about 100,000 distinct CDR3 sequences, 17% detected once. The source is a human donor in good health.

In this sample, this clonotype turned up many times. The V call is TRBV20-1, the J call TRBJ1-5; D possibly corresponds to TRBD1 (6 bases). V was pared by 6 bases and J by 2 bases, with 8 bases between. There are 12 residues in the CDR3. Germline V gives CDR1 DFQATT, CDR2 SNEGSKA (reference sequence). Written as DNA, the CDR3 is TGCAGTGCACGGACAGGCAATCAGCCCCAGCATTTT. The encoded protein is CSARTGNQPQHF.

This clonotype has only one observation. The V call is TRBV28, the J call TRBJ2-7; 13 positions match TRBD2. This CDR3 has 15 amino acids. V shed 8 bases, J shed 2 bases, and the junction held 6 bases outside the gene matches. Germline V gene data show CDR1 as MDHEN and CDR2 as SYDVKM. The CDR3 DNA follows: TGTGCCAGCCCGCCCACTAGCGGGAGGGCCTACGAGCAGTACTTC. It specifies CASPPTSGRAYEQYF.

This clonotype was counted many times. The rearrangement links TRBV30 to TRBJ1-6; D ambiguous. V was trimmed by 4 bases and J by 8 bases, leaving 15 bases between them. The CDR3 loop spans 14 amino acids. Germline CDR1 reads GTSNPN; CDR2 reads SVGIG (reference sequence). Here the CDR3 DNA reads TGTGCCTGGACCGACGGGTGGCGGCATTCACCCCTCCACTTT. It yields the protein CAWTDGWRHSPLHF.

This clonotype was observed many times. CDR3 DNA sequence: TGTGCCAGCAGCCGAGAACTAGCGGGGAACACCGGGGAGCTGTTTTTT. It specifies CASSRELAGNTGELFF. The chain combines TRBV4-2 with TRBJ2-2; 9 bases are a match to TRBD2. The CDR3 spans 16 residues. Losses at the gene ends were 4 bases for V and 1 base for J; bases not matched to a gene: 4. Germline loops: CDR1 LGHNA, CDR2 YNFKEQ.

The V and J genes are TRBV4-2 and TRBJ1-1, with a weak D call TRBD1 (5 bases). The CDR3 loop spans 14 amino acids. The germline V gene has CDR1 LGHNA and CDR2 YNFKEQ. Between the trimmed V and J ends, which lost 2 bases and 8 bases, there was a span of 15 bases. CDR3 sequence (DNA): TGTGCCAGCAGCCAATTACTGGGGGGGTTAGAAGCTTTCTTT. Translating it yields CASSQLLGGLEAFF.

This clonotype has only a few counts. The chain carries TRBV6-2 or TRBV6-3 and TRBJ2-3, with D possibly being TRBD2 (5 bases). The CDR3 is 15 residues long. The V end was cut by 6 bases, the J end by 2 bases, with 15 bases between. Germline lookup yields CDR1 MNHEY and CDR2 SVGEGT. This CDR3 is CASSRLGEATDTQYF. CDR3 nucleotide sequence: TGTGCCAGCAGCCGTCTGGGAGAGGCCACAGATACGCAGTATTTT.

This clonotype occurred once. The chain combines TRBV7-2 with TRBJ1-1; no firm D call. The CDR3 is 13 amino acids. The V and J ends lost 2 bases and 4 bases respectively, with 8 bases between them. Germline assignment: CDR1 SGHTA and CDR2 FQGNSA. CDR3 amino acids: CASSLSVVTEAFF. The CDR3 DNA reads TGTGCCAGCAGCTTATCGGTCGTCACTGAAGCTTTCTTT.

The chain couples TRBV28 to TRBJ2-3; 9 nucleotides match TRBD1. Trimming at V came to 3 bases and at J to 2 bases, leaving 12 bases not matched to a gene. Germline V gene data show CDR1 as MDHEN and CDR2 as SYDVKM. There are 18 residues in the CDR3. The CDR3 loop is CASSFSPGQGKDTDTQYF. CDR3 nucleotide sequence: TGTGCCAGCAGTTTTTCACCGGGACAGGGTAAAGACACAGATACGCAGTATTTT.

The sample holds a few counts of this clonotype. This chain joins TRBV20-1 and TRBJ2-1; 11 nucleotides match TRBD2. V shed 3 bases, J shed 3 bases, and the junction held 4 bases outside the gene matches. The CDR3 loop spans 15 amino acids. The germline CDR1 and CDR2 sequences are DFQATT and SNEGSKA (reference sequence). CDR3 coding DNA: TGCAGTGCTAGGGGGACTAGCGGTTACTACAATGAGCAGTTCTTC. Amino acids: CSARGTSGYYNEQFF.

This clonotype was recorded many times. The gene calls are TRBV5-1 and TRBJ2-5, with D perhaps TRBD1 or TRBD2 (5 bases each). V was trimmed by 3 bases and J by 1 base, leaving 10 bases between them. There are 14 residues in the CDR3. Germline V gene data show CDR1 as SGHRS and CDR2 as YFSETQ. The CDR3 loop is CASSYMGPQETQYF. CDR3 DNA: TGCGCCAGCAGCTACATGGGACCCCAAGAGACCCAGTACTTC.

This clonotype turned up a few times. The chain's CDR3 is CASSEPAGGEEQFF. Written as DNA, the CDR3 is TGTGCCAGCAGTGAACCAGCGGGAGGTGAGGAGCAGTTCTTC. The gene calls are TRBV2 and TRBJ2-1; 9 positions agree with TRBD2. CDR1 is SNHLY, CDR2 FYNNEI, per germline. CDR3 length: 14 amino acids. Germline trimming cut 2 bases from V and 10 bases from J; bases unmatched to any gene: 6.

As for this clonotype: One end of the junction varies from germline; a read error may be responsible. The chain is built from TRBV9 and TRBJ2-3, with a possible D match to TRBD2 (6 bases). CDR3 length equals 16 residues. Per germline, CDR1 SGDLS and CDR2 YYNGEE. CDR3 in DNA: TGTGCCAGCGGCGTGACCTGGGGCGGGGCAACAGATACGCAGTATTTT. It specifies CASGVTWGGATDTQYF.

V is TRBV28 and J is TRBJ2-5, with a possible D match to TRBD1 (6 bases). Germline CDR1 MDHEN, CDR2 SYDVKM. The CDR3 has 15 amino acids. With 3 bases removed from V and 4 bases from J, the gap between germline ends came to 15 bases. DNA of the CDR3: TGTGCCAGCAGTTTTGGGTCAGGGGAAAGAGAGACCCAGTACTTC. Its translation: CASSFGSGERETQYF.

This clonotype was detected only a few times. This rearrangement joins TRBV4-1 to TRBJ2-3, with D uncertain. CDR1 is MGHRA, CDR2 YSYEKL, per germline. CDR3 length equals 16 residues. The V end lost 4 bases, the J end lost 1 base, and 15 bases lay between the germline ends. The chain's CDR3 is CASSPAPLARTDTQYF. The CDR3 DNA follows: TGCGCCAGCAGCCCCGCGCCCCTTGCCCGCACAGATACGCAGTATTTT.

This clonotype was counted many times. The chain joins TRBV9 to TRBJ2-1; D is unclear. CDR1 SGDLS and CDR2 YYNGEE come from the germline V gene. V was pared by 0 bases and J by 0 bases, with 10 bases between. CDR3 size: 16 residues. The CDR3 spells CASSVGVGDSYNEQFF. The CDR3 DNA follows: TGTGCCAGCAGCGTAGGAGTAGGAGACTCCTACAATGAGCAGTTCTTC.

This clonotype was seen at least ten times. CDR3: CASSQLAGESYEQYF. CDR3 sequence (DNA): TGTGCCAGCAGCCAATTAGCGGGAGAATCCTACGAGCAGTACTTC. The chain combines TRBV4-2 with TRBJ2-7, with 9 bases that match TRBD2. The CDR3 covers 15 residues. Germline assignment: CDR1 LGHNA and CDR2 YNFKEQ. The ends lost 2 bases at V and 1 base at J; junction bases unmatched: 3.

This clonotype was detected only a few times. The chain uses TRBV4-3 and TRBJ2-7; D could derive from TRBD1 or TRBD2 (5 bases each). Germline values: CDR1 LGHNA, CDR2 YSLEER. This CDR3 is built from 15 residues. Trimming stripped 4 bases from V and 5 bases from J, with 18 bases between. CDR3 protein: CASSRQSGARDEQYF. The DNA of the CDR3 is TGCGCCAGCAGCCGTCAATCCGGGGCCCGTGACGAGCAGTACTTC.

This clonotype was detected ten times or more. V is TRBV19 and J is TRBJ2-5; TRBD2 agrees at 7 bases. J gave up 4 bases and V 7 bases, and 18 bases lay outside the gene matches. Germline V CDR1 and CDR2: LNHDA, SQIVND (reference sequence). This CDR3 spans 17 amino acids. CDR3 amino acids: CASKPEAGVIFGETQYF. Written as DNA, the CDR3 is TGTGCCAGTAAGCCGGAGGCGGGAGTAATTTTTGGAGAGACCCAGTACTTC.

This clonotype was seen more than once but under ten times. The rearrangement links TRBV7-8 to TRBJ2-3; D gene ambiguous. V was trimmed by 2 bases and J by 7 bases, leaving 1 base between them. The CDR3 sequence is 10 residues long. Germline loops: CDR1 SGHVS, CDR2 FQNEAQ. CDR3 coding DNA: TGTGCCAGCAGCTTAAATACGCAGTATTTT. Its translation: CASSLNTQYF.

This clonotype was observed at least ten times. The CDR3 loop reads CSVLKGADTQYF. CDR3 DNA sequence: TGCAGCGTTCTCAAGGGGGCAGATACGCAGTATTTT. The V and J genes are TRBV29-1 and TRBJ2-3; D possibly corresponds to TRBD1 (6 bases). This CDR3 spans 12 amino acids. The V gene lost 5 bases and the J gene lost 4 bases, with 10 bases spanning the gap. Germline V gene data show CDR1 as SQVTM and CDR2 as ANQGSEA.

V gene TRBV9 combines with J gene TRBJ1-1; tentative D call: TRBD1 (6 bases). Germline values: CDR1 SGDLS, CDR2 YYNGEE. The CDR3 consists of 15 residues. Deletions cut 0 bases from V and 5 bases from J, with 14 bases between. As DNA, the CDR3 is TGTGCCAGCAGCGTAGACCCAGGGGTAAGGACTGAAGCTTTCTTT. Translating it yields CASSVDPGVRTEAFF.

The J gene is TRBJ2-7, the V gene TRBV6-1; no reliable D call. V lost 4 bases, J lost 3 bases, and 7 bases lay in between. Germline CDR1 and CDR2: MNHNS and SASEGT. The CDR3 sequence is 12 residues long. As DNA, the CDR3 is TGTGCCAGCAGTGGCCCAGTCTACGAGCAGTACTTC. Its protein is CASSGPVYEQYF.

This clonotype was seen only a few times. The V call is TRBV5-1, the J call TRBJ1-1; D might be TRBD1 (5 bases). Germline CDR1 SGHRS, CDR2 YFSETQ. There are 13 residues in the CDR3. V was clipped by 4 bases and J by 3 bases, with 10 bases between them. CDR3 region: CASSPGGYTEAFF. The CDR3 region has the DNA TGCGCCAGCAGCCCGGGGGGTTACACTGAAGCTTTCTTT. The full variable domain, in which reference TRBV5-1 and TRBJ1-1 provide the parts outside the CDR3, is KAGVTQTPRYLIKTRGQQVTLSCSPISGHRSVSWYQQTPGQGLQFLFEYFSETQRNKGNFPGRFSGRQFSNSRSEMNVSTLELGDSALYLCASSPGGYTEAFFGQGTRLTVV.

Here the CDR3 reads CATSRDRDLVGNTIYF. In DNA, the CDR3 is TGTGCCACCAGCAGAGATCGGGATCTGGTAGGAAACACCATATATTTT. The chain uses TRBV15 and TRBJ1-3, with D unclear. CDR3 length: 16 amino acids. Germline V gives CDR1 LNHNV, CDR2 YYDKDF (reference sequence). The V and J ends lost 0 bases and 4 bases respectively, with 13 bases between them.

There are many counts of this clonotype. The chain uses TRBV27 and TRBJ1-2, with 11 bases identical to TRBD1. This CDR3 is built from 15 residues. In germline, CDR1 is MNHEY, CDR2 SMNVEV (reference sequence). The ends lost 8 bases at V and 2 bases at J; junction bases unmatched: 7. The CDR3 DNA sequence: TGTGCCAGCGGAGCAGGGACAGGGGGAAACTATGGCTACACCTTC. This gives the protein CASGAGTGGNYGYTF.

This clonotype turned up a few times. CDR3 coding DNA: TGTGCCACCTCCCTGGCTTACAATGAGCAGTTCTTC. It codes for CATSLAYNEQFF. The V gene is TRBV24-1, the J gene TRBJ2-1; D remains unclear. Per the germline V gene, CDR1 is KGHDR and CDR2 is SFDVKD. The CDR3 has 12 amino acids. Trimming shortened V by 9 bases and J by 4 bases, and 9 bases separated the two germline ends.

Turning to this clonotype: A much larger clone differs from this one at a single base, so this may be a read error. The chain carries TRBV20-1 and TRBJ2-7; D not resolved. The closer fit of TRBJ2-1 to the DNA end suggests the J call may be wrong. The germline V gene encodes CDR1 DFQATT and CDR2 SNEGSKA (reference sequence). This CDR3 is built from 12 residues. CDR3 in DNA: TGCAGTGCTAGAGGGACGGGCTACGAGCAGTTCTTC. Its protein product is CSARGTGYEQFF.

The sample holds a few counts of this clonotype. In DNA, the CDR3 is TGTGCCAGCAGCTTACAGACAGGCACAGATACGCAGTATTTT. It yields the protein CASSLQTGTDTQYF. V usage is TRBV7-2 and J usage is TRBJ2-3, with D possibly TRBD1 on 5 matching bases. Between the trimmed V and J ends, which lost 2 bases and 1 base, there was a span of 7 bases. This CDR3 is built from 14 residues. CDR1 and CDR2 from the germline V gene are SGHTA and FQGNSA.

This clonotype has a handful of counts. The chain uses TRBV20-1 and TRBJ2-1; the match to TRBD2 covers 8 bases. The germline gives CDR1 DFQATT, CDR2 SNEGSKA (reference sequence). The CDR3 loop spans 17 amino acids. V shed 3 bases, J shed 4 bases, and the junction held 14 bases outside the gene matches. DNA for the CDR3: TGCAGTGCTAGGCTGGGCGAGCGGGAGTCTCGTTACAATGAGCAGTTCTTC. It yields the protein CSARLGERESRYNEQFF.